A single sample gave rise to the 2 T cell receptor beta chains below, sequenced in a study of response to subunit inactivated influenza vaccine. Each CDR3 protein is one row after TCRdb ran MiXCR on the RT-PCR reads. The table includes about 520,000 distinct CDR3 sequences, less than 30% detected once. The starting material was CD4+ T cells sorted from PBMCs, obtained around 5 days after vaccination. These receptor sequences come from a man aged 45-65 years who received an inactivated influenza vaccine.

This clonotype was seen a few times. This chain connects TRBV12-3 or TRBV12-4 to TRBJ2-2, with D maybe TRBD1 (5 bases). Between the trimmed V and J ends, which lost 5 bases and 4 bases, there was a span of 14 bases. CDR3 size: 15 residues. The CDR3 coding sequence is TGTGCCAGCAGTCCCAGGGTCTCGGCCACCGGGGAGCTGTTTTTT. It yields the protein CASSPRVSATGELFF.

The chain is built from TRBV7-6 and TRBJ2-5, with TRBD1 matching over 9 bases. Germline CDR1 is SGHVS and CDR2 is FNYEAQ. V was pared by 2 bases and J by 5 bases, with 6 bases of the junction left unmatched. The CDR3 runs 15 residues. The CDR3: CASSLPDRGLETQYF. The CDR3 DNA reads TGTGCCAGCAGCTTACCGGACAGGGGATTGGAGACCCAGTACTTC.